Each of the 8 T cell receptor beta chains below was sequenced from the same sample in a study of early T cells in non-severe SARS-CoV-2 infection (dated by TCRdb to 2020 to 2023). Library creation used 5' RACE. The instrument was a NextSeq 500. TCRdb took the public reads, trimmed them with fastp at Q25, ran MiXCR for clone calling and kept in-frame beta chains. All rows with the same CDR3 protein become a single entry with the most common DNA and genes. This sample comprises some 21,000 distinct CDR3 sequences, about 4% of them detected only once. The ten biggest clones cover over 7% of the sample. The sample comprised whole blood. The origin of the receptors is an adult who was a healthcare worker with PCR-confirmed SARS-CoV-2 infection or an uninfected control (not recorded which).

This clonotype appeared many times. This rearrangement joins TRBV11-2 to TRBJ2-1; 16 nucleotides match TRBD2. Germline CDR1 and CDR2: SGHAT and FQNNGV. CDR3 length: 17 residues. V lost 4 bases to trimming and J lost 7 bases; unmatched junction nucleotides: 7. The CDR3 is CASSSWGLAGGPNEQFF. DNA of the CDR3: TGTGCCAGCAGCTCCTGGGGACTAGCGGGGGGGCCTAATGAGCAGTTCTTC.

This clonotype was seen repeatedly, ten times or more. The rearrangement uses TRBV10-3 and TRBJ1-5, with a tentative D call TRBD1 (5 bases). CDR1 ENHRY and CDR2 SYGVKD come from the germline V gene. Trimming removed 2 bases from V and 6 bases from J, with 8 bases in between. The CDR3 covers 13 residues. The CDR3 region has the DNA TGTGCCATCAGTGAGGGGGCCGGTCAGCCCCAGCATTTT. It is translated as CAISEGAGQPQHF.

This clonotype has a count of ten or more. This sequence joins TRBV10-1 and TRBJ2-2; 9 bases map to TRBD1. The germline CDR1 and CDR2 sequences are WNHNN and SYGVQD (reference sequence). The CDR3 contains 16 residues. Unmatched junction bases numbered 4, after V lost 5 bases and J lost 0 bases. CDR3 in amino acids: CASSSGTGTNTGELFF. Here the CDR3 DNA reads TGCGCCAGCAGTTCCGGGACAGGGACGAACACCGGGGAGCTGTTTTTT.

This clonotype was seen at least ten times. The chain uses TRBV20-1 and TRBJ2-3; 7 bases are a match to TRBD2. Germline V gene lookup returns CDR1 DFQATT and CDR2 SNEGSKA (reference sequence). J lost 1 base, V lost 1 base, and 5 bases had no gene match. CDR3 length: 15 residues. The CDR3 protein is CSARGSGGGTDTQYF. The CDR3 DNA is TGCAGTGCTAGAGGTTCGGGGGGAGGCACAGATACGCAGTATTTT.

This chain uses TRBV6-6 with TRBJ2-5; no clear D gene. This CDR3 region has 11 residues. V was pared by 7 bases and J by 5 bases, with 8 bases between. Germline V gene data show CDR1 as MNHNY and CDR2 as SVGAGI (reference sequence). The CDR3 bases are TGTGCCAGCAAAGAAAGTGAGACCCAGTACTTC. Translated: CASKESETQYF.

This clonotype was counted many times. The junction does not match germline at one end; this may be a read error. The J gene is TRBJ2-2, the V gene TRBV7-7; 10 bases are shared with TRBD1. This CDR3 is 15 amino acids long. CDR1 is SSHAT, CDR2 FNYEAQ, per germline (reference sequence). This CDR3 is CASSLRQGASRELFF. CDR3 in DNA: TGTGCTAGCAGCCTCAGACAGGGGGCCAGCAGGGAGCTGTTTTTT.

The table lists this clonotype with many counts. The chain is built from TRBV30 and TRBJ1-5; D gene unclear. The V end was cut by 4 bases, the J end by 4 bases, with 14 bases between. The CDR3 runs 14 residues. The V gene's germline CDR1 is GTSNPN and CDR2 SVGIG (reference sequence). The CDR3 DNA reads as TGTGCCTGGAATACCGGGCCGCAAAATCAGCCCCAGCATTTT. Translated: CAWNTGPQNQPQHF.

This clonotype was observed many times. The chain has TRBV2 and TRBJ2-1; D is unresolved. The CDR3 is 14 residues long. From germline, CDR1 is SNHLY and CDR2 FYNNEI. V was cut by 6 bases and J by 0 bases, with 9 bases left in between. The CDR3 DNA reads TGTGCCAGCAGATCGGCGGTCTCCTACAATGAGCAGTTCTTC. It yields the protein CASRSAVSYNEQFF.